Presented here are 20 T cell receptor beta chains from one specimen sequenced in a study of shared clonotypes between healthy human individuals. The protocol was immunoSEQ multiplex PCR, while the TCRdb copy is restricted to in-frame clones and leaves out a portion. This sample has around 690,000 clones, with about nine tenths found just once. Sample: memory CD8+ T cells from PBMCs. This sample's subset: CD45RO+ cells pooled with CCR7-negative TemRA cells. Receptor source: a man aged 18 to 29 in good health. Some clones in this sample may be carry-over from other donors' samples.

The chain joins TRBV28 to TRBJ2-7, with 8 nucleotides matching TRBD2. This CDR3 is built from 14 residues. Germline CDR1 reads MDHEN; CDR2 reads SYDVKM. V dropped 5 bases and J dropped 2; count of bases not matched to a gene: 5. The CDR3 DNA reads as TGTGCCAGCAGTAAGCGGGAGATCGCCTACGAGCAGTACTTC. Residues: CASSKREIAYEQYF.

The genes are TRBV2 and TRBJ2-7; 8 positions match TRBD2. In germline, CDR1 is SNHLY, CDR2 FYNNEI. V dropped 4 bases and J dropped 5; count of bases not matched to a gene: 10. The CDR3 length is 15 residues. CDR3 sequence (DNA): TGTGCCAGCAGTGCTTTCCAGCGGGAGCCGAACGAGCAGTACTTC. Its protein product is CASSAFQREPNEQYF.

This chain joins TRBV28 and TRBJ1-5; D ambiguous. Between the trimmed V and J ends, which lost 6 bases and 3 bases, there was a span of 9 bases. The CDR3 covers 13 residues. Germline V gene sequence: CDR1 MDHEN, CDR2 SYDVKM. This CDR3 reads CASSSLVNQPQHF. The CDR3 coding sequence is TGTGCCAGCAGCTCTTTGGTCAATCAGCCCCAGCATTTT.

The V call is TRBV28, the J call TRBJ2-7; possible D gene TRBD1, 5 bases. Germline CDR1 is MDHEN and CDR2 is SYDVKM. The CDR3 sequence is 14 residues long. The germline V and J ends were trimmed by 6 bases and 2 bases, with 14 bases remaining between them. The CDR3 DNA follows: TGTGCCAGCAGCCAGACAGTGTACACCTACGAGCAGTACTTC. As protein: CASSQTVYTYEQYF.

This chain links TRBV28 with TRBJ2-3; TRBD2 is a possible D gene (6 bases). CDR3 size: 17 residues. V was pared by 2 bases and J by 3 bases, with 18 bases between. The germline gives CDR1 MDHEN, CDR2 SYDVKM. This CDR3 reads CASSLLGSRYATDTQYF. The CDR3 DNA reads TGTGCCAGCAGTTTACTCGGGAGTCGGTACGCGACAGATACGCAGTATTTT.

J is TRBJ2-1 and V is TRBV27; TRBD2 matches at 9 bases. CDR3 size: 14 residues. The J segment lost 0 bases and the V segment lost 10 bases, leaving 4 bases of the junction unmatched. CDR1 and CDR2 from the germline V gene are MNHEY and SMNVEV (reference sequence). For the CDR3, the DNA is TGTGCCACCGAAGCGGGAGGCTCCTACAATGAGCAGTTCTTC. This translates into CATEAGGSYNEQFF.

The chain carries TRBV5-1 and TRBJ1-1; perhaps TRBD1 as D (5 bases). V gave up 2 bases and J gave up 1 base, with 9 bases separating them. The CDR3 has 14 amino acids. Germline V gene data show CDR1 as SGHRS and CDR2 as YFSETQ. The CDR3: CASSFQGPNTEAFF. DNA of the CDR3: TGCGCCAGCAGCTTCCAGGGACCGAACACTGAAGCTTTCTTT.

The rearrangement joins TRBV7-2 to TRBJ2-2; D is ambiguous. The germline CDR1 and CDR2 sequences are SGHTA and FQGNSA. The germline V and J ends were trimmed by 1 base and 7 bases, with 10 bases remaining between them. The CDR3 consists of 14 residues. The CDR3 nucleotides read TGTGCCAGCAGCTTAGGGGTGGGCGTCGGGGAGCTGTTTTTT. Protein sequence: CASSLGVGVGELFF.

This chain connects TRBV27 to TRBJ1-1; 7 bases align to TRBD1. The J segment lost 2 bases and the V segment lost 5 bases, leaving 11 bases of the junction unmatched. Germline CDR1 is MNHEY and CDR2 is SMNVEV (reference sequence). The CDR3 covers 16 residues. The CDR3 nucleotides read TGTGCCAGCAGTCAACTACCGGGACAGACAAACACTGAAGCTTTCTTT. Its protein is CASSQLPGQTNTEAFF.

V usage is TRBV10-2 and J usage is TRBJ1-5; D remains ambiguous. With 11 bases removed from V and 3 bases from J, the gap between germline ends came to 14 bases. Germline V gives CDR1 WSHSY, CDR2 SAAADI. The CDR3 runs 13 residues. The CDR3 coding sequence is TGCGCCGCAGGTGCAGGTCTCAATCAGCCCCAGCATTTT. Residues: CAAGAGLNQPQHF.

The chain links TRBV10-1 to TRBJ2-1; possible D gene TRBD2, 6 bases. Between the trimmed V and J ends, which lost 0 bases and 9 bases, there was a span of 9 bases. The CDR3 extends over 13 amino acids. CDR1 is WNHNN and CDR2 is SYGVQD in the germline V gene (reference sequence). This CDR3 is CASSESGTAEQFF. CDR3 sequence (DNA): TGCGCCAGCAGTGAGTCAGGGACTGCTGAGCAGTTCTTC.

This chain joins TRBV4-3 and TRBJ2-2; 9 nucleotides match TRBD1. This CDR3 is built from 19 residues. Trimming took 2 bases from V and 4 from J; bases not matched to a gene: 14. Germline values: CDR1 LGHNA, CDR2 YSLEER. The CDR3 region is CASSQPTRKGQGITGELFF. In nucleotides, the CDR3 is TGCGCCAGCAGCCAACCCACAAGGAAGGGACAGGGTATCACCGGGGAGCTGTTTTTT.

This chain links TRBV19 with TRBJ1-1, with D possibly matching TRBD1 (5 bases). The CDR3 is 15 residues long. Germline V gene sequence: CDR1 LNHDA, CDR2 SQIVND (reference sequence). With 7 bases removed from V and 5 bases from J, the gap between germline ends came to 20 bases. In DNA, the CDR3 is TGTGCCAGTACCCCTAATCTGGGGGGTGTGACTGAAGCTTTCTTT. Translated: CASTPNLGGVTEAFF.

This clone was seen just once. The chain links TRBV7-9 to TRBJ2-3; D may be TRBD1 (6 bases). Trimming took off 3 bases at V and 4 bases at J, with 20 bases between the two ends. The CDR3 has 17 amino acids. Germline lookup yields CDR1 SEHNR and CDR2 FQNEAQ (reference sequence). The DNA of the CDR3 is TGTGCCAGCAGCTTCCTTCCAGGGGTCGAATTTCCAGATACGCAGTATTTT. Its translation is CASSFLPGVEFPDTQYF.

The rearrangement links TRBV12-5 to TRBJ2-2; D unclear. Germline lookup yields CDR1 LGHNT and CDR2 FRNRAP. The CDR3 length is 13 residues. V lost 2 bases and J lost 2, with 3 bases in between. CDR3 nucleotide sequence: TGTGCTAGTGGTTTGTATAACACCGGGGAGCTGTTTTTT. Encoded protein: CASGLYNTGELFF. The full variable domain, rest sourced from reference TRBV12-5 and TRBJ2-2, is DARVTQTPRHKVTEMGQEVTMRCQPILGHNTVFWYRQTMMQGLELLAYFRNRAPLDDSGMPKDRFSAEMPDATLATLKIQPSEPRDSAVYFCASGLYNTGELFFGEGSRLTVL.

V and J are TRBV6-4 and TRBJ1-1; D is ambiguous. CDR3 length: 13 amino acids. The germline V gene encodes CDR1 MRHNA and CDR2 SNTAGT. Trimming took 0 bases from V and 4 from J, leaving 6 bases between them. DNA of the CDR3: TGTGCCAGCAGTGACTCGACGGGCACTGAAGCTTTCTTT. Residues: CASSDSTGTEAFF.

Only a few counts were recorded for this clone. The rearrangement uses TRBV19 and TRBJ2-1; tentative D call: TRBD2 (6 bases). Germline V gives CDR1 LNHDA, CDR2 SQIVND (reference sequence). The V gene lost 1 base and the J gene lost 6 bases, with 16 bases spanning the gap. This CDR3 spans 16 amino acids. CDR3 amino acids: CASSIGGTLGLNEQFF. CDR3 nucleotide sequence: TGTGCCAGTAGTATAGGCGGGACTCTAGGCCTCAATGAGCAGTTCTTC.

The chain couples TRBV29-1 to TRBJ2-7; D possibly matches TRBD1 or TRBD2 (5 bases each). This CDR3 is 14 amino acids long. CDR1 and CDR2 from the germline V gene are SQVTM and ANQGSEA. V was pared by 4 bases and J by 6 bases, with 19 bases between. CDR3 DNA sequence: TGCAGCGTTGGGGAGATAGGGTGGGGGTCCGAGCAGTACTTC. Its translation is CSVGEIGWGSEQYF.

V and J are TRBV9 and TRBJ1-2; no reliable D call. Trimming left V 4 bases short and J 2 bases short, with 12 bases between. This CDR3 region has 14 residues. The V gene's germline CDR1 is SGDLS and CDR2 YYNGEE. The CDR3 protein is CASSPSRLNYGYTF. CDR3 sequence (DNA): TGTGCCAGCAGCCCCAGCAGGCTAAACTATGGCTACACCTTC. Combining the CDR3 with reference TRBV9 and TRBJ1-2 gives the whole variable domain DSGVTQTPKHLITATGQRVTLRCSPRSGDLSVYWYQQSLDQGLQFLIQYYNGEERAKGNILERFSAQQFPDLHSELNLSSLELGDSALYFCASSPSRLNYGYTFGSGTRLTVV.

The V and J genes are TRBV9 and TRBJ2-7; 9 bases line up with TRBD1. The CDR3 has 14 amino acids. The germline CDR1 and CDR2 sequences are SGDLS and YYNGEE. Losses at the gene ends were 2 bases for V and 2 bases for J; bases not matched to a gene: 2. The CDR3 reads CASSVTGGPYEQYF. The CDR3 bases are TGTGCCAGCAGCGTCACAGGGGGCCCCTACGAGCAGTACTTC.